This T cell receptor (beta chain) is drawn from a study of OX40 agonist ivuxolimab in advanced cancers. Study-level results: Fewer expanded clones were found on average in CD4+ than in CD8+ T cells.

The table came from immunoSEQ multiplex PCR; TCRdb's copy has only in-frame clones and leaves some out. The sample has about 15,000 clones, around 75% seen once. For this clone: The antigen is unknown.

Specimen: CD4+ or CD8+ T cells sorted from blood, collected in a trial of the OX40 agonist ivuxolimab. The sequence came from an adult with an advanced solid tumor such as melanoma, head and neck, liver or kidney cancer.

CDR3 nucleotides: TGCGCCAGCAGCCCTGGACAGGGGGCCTTTAATGAGCAGTTCTTC. Encoded protein: CASSPGQGAFNEQFF. J is TRBJ2-1 and V is TRBV4-1; 11 nucleotides agree with TRBD1. The CDR3 spans 15 residues. CDR1 is MGHRA and CDR2 is YSYEKL in the germline V gene. The V segment lost 4 bases and the J segment 7 bases; nucleotides outside the gene matches: 6.